These 32 T cell receptor beta chains originate from one sample sequenced in a study of T cell responses to AZD1222 COVID-19 vaccine. Generated by immunoSEQ multiplex PCR, the TCRdb table keeps only in-frame clones and is missing some. The sample lists some 150,000 clones; approximately 90% were seen once. The starting material was peripheral blood, obtained 28 days after the second dose of the MenACWY control vaccine. The receptors derive from an adult who received the MenACWY meningococcal vaccine as a control.

CDR3 DNA: TGCGCCAGCAGCTTGGGGACAGGGGGCTCCTATGGCTACACCTTC. This translates into CASSLGTGGSYGYTF. The chain links TRBV5-1 to TRBJ1-2, with TRBD1 identical over 11 bases. V was clipped by 0 bases and J by 4 bases; unmatched bases: 2. The CDR3 is made up of 15 amino acids. Germline V lookup: CDR1 SGHRS, CDR2 YFSETQ. The complete variable domain, with remaining parts taken from reference TRBV5-1 and TRBJ1-2, reads KAGVTQTPRYLIKTRGQQVTLSCSPISGHRSVSWYQQTPGQGLQFLFEYFSETQRNKGNFPGRFSGRQFSNSRSEMNVSTLELGDSALYLCASSLGTGGSYGYTFGSGTRLTVV.

The chain links TRBV2 to TRBJ1-1; the D is unclear. Germline lookup yields CDR1 SNHLY and CDR2 FYNNEI. The V end lost 4 bases, the J end lost 3 bases, and 12 bases lay between the germline ends. The CDR3 totals 14 residues. The CDR3: CASSVRFRDTEAFF. CDR3 sequence (DNA): TGTGCCAGCAGTGTGAGGTTCAGAGACACTGAAGCTTTCTTT.

V and J are TRBV5-6 and TRBJ1-3; no firm D call. The CDR3 extends over 14 amino acids. The germline gives CDR1 SGHDT, CDR2 YYEEEE. Trimming pared 7 bases from V and 5 bases from J, leaving 16 bases between. The CDR3 DNA reads TGTGCCAGCGGCGTCCGGGAGAGCCGAAACACCATATATTTT. Protein sequence: CASGVRESRNTIYF.

The rearrangement links TRBV4-2 to TRBJ2-7; 7 bases map to TRBD2. V shed 0 bases, J shed 0 bases, and the junction held 14 bases outside the gene matches. This CDR3 spans 19 amino acids. Germline V CDR1 and CDR2: LGHNA, YNFKEQ. DNA for the CDR3: TGTGCCAGCAGCCAAGAGTCCCTAGGGCTAGCGGAGAGCTCCTACGAGCAGTACTTC. Its protein product is CASSQESLGLAESSYEQYF.

This clone turned up a few times. CDR3 DNA sequence: TGTGCCAGCAGTTTACGTCCGGGGGTGGCTTTCTTT. It specifies CASSLRPGVAFF. The chain carries TRBV28 and TRBJ1-1; D is possibly TRBD1 (5 bases). Trimming removed 2 bases at V and 11 bases at J, with 12 bases between. The germline V gene has CDR1 MDHEN and CDR2 SYDVKM. The CDR3 runs to 12 residues. The full variable domain, rest sourced from reference TRBV28 and TRBJ1-1, is DVKVTQSSRYLVKRTGEKVFLECVQDMDHENMFWYRQDPGLGLRLIYFSYDVKMKEKGDIPEGYSVSREKKERFSLILESASTNQTSMYLCASSLRPGVAFFGQGTRLTVV.

The V gene is TRBV7-2, the J gene TRBJ2-7; TRBD1 matches 7 bases. V was pared by 3 bases and J by 3 bases, with 8 bases of the junction left unmatched. Germline V gene sequence: CDR1 SGHTA, CDR2 FQGNSA. The CDR3 runs to 15 residues. The CDR3 sequence: CASSLSQDRIYEQYF. The CDR3 DNA reads TGTGCCAGCAGCTTGAGTCAGGACAGGATCTACGAGCAGTACTTC.

The gene calls are TRBV11-3 and TRBJ2-3, with 8 nucleotides matching TRBD2. The germline gives CDR1 SGHNT, CDR2 YENEEA. This CDR3 contains 14 residues. J was trimmed by 4 bases and V by 1 base; bases with no gene match: 1. The CDR3, as DNA: TGTGCCAGCAGCTTAGGACTAGCGCCAGATACGCAGTATTTT. It translates to CASSLGLAPDTQYF.

There are a few counts of this clone. The rearrangement uses TRBV5-1 and TRBJ2-7; D may be TRBD1 (6 bases). This CDR3 region has 14 residues. Trimming pared 2 bases from V and 8 bases from J, leaving 17 bases between. The V gene's germline CDR1 is SGHRS and CDR2 YFSETQ. CDR3 coding DNA: TGCGCCAGCAGCTTTGGGCAGGGGCTAGGGAAGCAGTACTTC. Protein product: CASSFGQGLGKQYF.

The genes are TRBV28 and TRBJ1-2; TRBD1 aligns across 7 bases. CDR3 length: 16 amino acids. After removal of 6 bases from V and 2 bases from J, the junction contained 12 bases not matched to a gene. CDR1 is MDHEN, CDR2 SYDVKM, per germline. The CDR3 DNA reads as TGTGCCAGCAGCGACCGGGGACAGCTCCTGAACTATGGCTACACCTTC. It is translated as CASSDRGQLLNYGYTF.

The chain uses TRBV6-2 or TRBV6-3 and TRBJ2-1; D is possibly TRBD2 (5 bases). CDR1 is MNHEY and CDR2 is SVGEGT in the germline V gene. The V end lost 5 bases, the J end lost 0 bases, and 17 bases lay between the germline ends. This CDR3 comprises 17 residues. This chain's CDR3 is CASSRSLSGSSYNEQFF. The CDR3 bases are TGTGCCAGCAGTCGCAGCCTAAGCGGAAGCTCCTACAATGAGCAGTTCTTC.

This clone was seen once. The chain is built from TRBV5-1 and TRBJ1-3; D perhaps matches TRBD1 (5 bases). Trimming cost V 3 bases and J 0 bases, with 7 bases left between them. CDR1 and CDR2 from the germline V gene are SGHRS and YFSETQ. The CDR3 has 14 amino acids. The CDR3 DNA reads as TGCGCCAGCAGCTATGACAGCTCTGGAAACACCATATATTTT. This sequence encodes CASSYDSSGNTIYF.

The rearrangement uses TRBV7-9 and TRBJ1-4, with D possibly being TRBD1 (5 bases). Trimming took 3 bases from V and 3 from J, leaving 8 bases between them. Germline V gene sequence: CDR1 SEHNR, CDR2 FQNEAQ (reference sequence). CDR3 size: 14 residues. In DNA form, the CDR3 reads TGTGCCAGCAGCTTGGGCAGGGCTAATGAAAAACTGTTTTTT. Protein product: CASSLGRANEKLFF.

The chain joins TRBV18 to TRBJ1-5; no reliable D call. The CDR3 length is 14 residues. In germline, CDR1 is KGHSH, CDR2 LQKENI. Trimming took off 2 bases at V and 1 base at J, with 6 bases between the two ends. CDR3 nucleotides: TGTGCCAGCTCACCAGTGACGAGCAATCAGCCCCAGCATTTT. Translation gives CASSPVTSNQPQHF.

The chain recombines TRBV6-6 with TRBJ1-2, with no clear D. The CDR3 runs to 13 residues. The V and J ends lost 0 bases and 3 bases respectively, with 5 bases between them. Germline CDR1 and CDR2: MNHNY and SVGAGI (reference sequence). In DNA form, the CDR3 reads TGTGCCAGCAGTTACTCCCCGGACTATGGCTACACCTTC. Its translation: CASSYSPDYGYTF.

V and J are TRBV9 and TRBJ1-6; the D gene is possibly TRBD1 (6 bases). The CDR3 extends over 15 amino acids. V was shortened by 3 bases and J by 10 bases, with 17 bases between the two germline ends. From germline, CDR1 is SGDLS and CDR2 YYNGEE. As DNA, the CDR3 is TGTGCCAGCAGCGAGACGGGGGGCGCGGGGTCACCCCTCCACTTT. Translated: CASSETGGAGSPLHF.

The gene calls are TRBV28 and TRBJ1-1; D is uncertain. The CDR3 length is 11 residues. Germline CDR1 MDHEN, CDR2 SYDVKM. Trimming shortened V by 5 bases and J by 9 bases, and 10 bases separated the two germline ends. The CDR3 spells CASSLGSKAFF. CDR3 bases: TGTGCCAGCAGTCTCGGGTCTAAAGCTTTCTTT.

The chain carries TRBV10-3 and TRBJ1-1, with D uncertain. Trimming left V 11 bases short and J 0 bases short, with 16 bases between. Germline V lookup: CDR1 ENHRY, CDR2 SYGVKD. CDR3 length: 14 amino acids. The CDR3, as DNA: TGTGCCTCCCACAGCCTTTACATGAACACTGAAGCTTTCTTT. This translates into CASHSLYMNTEAFF.

The chain uses TRBV10-3 and TRBJ1-5, with 7 bases lining up with TRBD1. Looked up from germline, CDR1 is ENHRY and CDR2 is SYGVKD. The ends lost 4 bases at V and 3 bases at J; junction bases unmatched: 12. The CDR3 runs 17 residues. CDR3 nucleotide sequence: TGTGCCATCAGTGTTGGGACAGTAGGCGCAGACAATCAGCCCCAGCATTTT. Translation: CAISVGTVGADNQPQHF.

This clone was counted between two and nine times. The rearrangement links TRBV7-9 to TRBJ2-1; D uncertain. The CDR3 loop spans 16 amino acids. Germline-derived CDR1 and CDR2 are SEHNR and FQNEAQ (reference sequence). Deletions cut 0 bases from V and 3 bases from J, with 12 bases between. CDR3 region: CASSLARLKDYNEQFF. In DNA form, the CDR3 reads TGTGCCAGCAGCTTAGCTAGGCTGAAGGACTACAATGAGCAGTTCTTC. The entire variable domain, with the rest obtained from reference TRBV7-9 and TRBJ2-1, is as follows: DTGVSQNPRHKITKRGQNVTFRCDPISEHNRLYWYRQTLGQGPEFLTYFQNEAQLEKSRLLSDRFSAERPKGSFSTLEIQRTEQGDSAMYLCASSLARLKDYNEQFFGPGTRLTVL.

The V call is TRBV6-1, the J call TRBJ1-5, with 8 bases fitting TRBD1. Trimming at V came to 3 bases and at J to 3 bases, leaving 7 bases not matched to a gene. Germline CDR1 reads MNHNS; CDR2 reads SASEGT. CDR3 length equals 16 residues. This CDR3 is CASSDPTGAYNQPQHF. Written as DNA, the CDR3 is TGTGCCAGCAGTGACCCGACAGGGGCCTACAATCAGCCCCAGCATTTT.

This clone has a single count. The genes are TRBV9 and TRBJ1-6; D remains ambiguous. The germline V and J ends were trimmed by 4 bases and 6 bases, with 14 bases remaining between them. Germline values: CDR1 SGDLS, CDR2 YYNGEE. The CDR3 consists of 15 residues. CDR3 DNA: TGTGCCAGCAGCTCCGACACCGAGGCTAATTCACCCCTCCACTTT. Translated, it gives CASSSDTEANSPLHF.

The V call is TRBV10-1, the J call TRBJ2-3; D is uncertain. The germline V and J ends were trimmed by 4 bases and 3 bases, with 8 bases remaining between them. This CDR3 is built from 13 residues. CDR1 is WNHNN, CDR2 SYGVQD, per germline (reference sequence). Here the CDR3 DNA reads TGCGCCAGCAGTGGCGGAGTTACAGATACGCAGTATTTT. It encodes CASSGGVTDTQYF.

The J gene is TRBJ2-2, the V gene TRBV3-1 (or the pseudogene TRBV3-2); unclear D gene. The V end was cut by 4 bases, the J end by 8 bases, with 11 bases between. The V gene's germline CDR1 is LGHDT and CDR2 YNNKEL (reference sequence). The CDR3 has 13 residues. The CDR3 DNA sequence: TGTGCCAGCAGCCGGGCCGATGGGGGGGAGCTGTTTTTT. Protein product: CASSRADGGELFF.

The chain employs TRBV7-9 and TRBJ1-6, with no clear D. This CDR3 spans 14 amino acids. CDR1 and CDR2 from the germline V gene are SEHNR and FQNEAQ (reference sequence). The V end lost 5 bases, the J end lost 9 bases, and 14 bases lay between the germline ends. The CDR3 nucleotides read TGTGCCAGCAGCCCCGAGAGTGAATTTTCACCCCTCCACTTT. Its translation is CASSPESEFSPLHF.

The chain couples TRBV6-2 or TRBV6-3 to TRBJ1-2, with D unclear. Germline V lookup: CDR1 MNHEY, CDR2 SVGEGT. Trimming pared 3 bases from V and 8 bases from J, leaving 10 bases between. The CDR3 has 12 residues. The CDR3 region is CASSYNTPGYTF. In nucleotides, the CDR3 is TGTGCCAGCAGTTATAATACTCCGGGCTACACCTTC.

The J gene is TRBJ2-1, the V gene TRBV24-1, with 7 positions matching TRBD2. Germline assignment: CDR1 KGHDR and CDR2 SFDVKD. The CDR3 extends over 16 amino acids. Losses at the gene ends were 7 bases for V and 6 bases for J; bases not matched to a gene: 14. The CDR3 DNA is TGTGCCACCAGGAGTTCTAGCGCGGGAGTGGCCAATGAGCAGTTCTTC. Protein: CATRSSSAGVANEQFF.

The chain carries TRBV28 and TRBJ1-2, with D maybe TRBD1 (5 bases). With 2 bases removed from V and 8 bases from J, the gap between germline ends came to 12 bases. The CDR3 contains 13 residues. Germline CDR1 and CDR2: MDHEN and SYDVKM. CDR3 in DNA: TGTGCCAGCAGTTTAAGAGGGGCAGGCGGCTACACCTTC. Protein: CASSLRGAGGYTF.

This clone has a single count. V and J are TRBV6-5 and TRBJ1-1, with TRBD1 matching 9 bases. Germline CDR1 MNHEY, CDR2 SVGAGI. After removal of 8 bases from V and 3 bases from J, the junction contained 4 bases not matched to a gene. CDR3 size: 13 residues. The CDR3 DNA follows: TGTGCCAGCTCCGGGACAGGGTACACTGAAGCTTTCTTT. This gives the protein CASSGTGYTEAFF.

The V call is TRBV6-2 or TRBV6-3, the J call TRBJ1-2; D not certain. Germline CDR1 is MNHEY and CDR2 is SVGEGT. The CDR3 has 14 residues. V gave up 1 base and J gave up 7 bases, with 13 bases separating them. CDR3 bases: TGTGCCAGCAGTTACTGGGGATCGGGTGGTGGCTACACCTTC. This gives the protein CASSYWGSGGGYTF.

The chain's CDR3 is CASSMVGATEAFF. As DNA, the CDR3 is TGTGCCAGTAGTATGGTGGGGGCCACTGAAGCTTTCTTT. V usage is TRBV19 and J usage is TRBJ1-1, with a tentative D call TRBD1 (6 bases). Trimming shortened V by 3 bases and J by 4 bases, and 9 bases separated the two germline ends. CDR1 is LNHDA, CDR2 SQIVND, per germline (reference sequence). The CDR3 has 13 amino acids.

This clone was observed a handful of times. V gene TRBV11-2 combines with J gene TRBJ1-1; no reliable D call. The V end lost 5 bases, the J end lost 4 bases, and 11 bases lay between the germline ends. The CDR3 runs 13 residues. Germline lookup yields CDR1 SGHAT and CDR2 FQNNGV. In nucleotides, the CDR3 is TGTGCCAGCAGCAACGACCGGGGCACTGAAGCTTTCTTT. This codes for CASSNDRGTEAFF.

The chain employs TRBV18 and TRBJ2-3, with 9 bases matching TRBD1. This CDR3 contains 16 residues. Germline-derived CDR1 and CDR2 are KGHSH and LQKENI. With 2 bases clipped from V and 6 bases from J, the junction kept 9 bases outside the gene matches. CDR3 amino acids: CASSPSGTGRMDTQYF. CDR3 coding DNA: TGTGCCAGCTCACCATCCGGGACAGGGAGGATGGATACGCAGTATTTT.